The TCR beta chain under discussion was sequenced for a study of response to subunit inactivated influenza vaccine. Overall study findings and caveats: The authors suggested that every seasonal influenza vaccination recruits few new T cells.

V lost 5 bases and J lost 0, with 11 bases in between. The CDR3 runs 15 residues. The germline gives CDR1 MNHEY, CDR2 SMNVEV (reference sequence). This clonotype turned up a few times. Antigen unknown. Via MiXCR, TCRdb re-called the RT-PCR reads, giving one row per CDR3 protein. The top ten hold 9.5% to 13% of the sample, which has 550,000 to 800,000 distinct CDR3 sequences, approximately 15% seen once. The sequenced sample was PBMCs from blood, obtained 11 to 12 days after vaccination. This chain joins TRBV27 and TRBJ2-1; D gene unclear. The receptor's source is a man aged 45-65 years who received an inactivated influenza vaccine. As DNA, the CDR3 is TGTGCCAGCAGTCACCGAAAGAGCTCCTACAATGAGCAGTTCTTC. This codes for CASSHRKSSYNEQFF.